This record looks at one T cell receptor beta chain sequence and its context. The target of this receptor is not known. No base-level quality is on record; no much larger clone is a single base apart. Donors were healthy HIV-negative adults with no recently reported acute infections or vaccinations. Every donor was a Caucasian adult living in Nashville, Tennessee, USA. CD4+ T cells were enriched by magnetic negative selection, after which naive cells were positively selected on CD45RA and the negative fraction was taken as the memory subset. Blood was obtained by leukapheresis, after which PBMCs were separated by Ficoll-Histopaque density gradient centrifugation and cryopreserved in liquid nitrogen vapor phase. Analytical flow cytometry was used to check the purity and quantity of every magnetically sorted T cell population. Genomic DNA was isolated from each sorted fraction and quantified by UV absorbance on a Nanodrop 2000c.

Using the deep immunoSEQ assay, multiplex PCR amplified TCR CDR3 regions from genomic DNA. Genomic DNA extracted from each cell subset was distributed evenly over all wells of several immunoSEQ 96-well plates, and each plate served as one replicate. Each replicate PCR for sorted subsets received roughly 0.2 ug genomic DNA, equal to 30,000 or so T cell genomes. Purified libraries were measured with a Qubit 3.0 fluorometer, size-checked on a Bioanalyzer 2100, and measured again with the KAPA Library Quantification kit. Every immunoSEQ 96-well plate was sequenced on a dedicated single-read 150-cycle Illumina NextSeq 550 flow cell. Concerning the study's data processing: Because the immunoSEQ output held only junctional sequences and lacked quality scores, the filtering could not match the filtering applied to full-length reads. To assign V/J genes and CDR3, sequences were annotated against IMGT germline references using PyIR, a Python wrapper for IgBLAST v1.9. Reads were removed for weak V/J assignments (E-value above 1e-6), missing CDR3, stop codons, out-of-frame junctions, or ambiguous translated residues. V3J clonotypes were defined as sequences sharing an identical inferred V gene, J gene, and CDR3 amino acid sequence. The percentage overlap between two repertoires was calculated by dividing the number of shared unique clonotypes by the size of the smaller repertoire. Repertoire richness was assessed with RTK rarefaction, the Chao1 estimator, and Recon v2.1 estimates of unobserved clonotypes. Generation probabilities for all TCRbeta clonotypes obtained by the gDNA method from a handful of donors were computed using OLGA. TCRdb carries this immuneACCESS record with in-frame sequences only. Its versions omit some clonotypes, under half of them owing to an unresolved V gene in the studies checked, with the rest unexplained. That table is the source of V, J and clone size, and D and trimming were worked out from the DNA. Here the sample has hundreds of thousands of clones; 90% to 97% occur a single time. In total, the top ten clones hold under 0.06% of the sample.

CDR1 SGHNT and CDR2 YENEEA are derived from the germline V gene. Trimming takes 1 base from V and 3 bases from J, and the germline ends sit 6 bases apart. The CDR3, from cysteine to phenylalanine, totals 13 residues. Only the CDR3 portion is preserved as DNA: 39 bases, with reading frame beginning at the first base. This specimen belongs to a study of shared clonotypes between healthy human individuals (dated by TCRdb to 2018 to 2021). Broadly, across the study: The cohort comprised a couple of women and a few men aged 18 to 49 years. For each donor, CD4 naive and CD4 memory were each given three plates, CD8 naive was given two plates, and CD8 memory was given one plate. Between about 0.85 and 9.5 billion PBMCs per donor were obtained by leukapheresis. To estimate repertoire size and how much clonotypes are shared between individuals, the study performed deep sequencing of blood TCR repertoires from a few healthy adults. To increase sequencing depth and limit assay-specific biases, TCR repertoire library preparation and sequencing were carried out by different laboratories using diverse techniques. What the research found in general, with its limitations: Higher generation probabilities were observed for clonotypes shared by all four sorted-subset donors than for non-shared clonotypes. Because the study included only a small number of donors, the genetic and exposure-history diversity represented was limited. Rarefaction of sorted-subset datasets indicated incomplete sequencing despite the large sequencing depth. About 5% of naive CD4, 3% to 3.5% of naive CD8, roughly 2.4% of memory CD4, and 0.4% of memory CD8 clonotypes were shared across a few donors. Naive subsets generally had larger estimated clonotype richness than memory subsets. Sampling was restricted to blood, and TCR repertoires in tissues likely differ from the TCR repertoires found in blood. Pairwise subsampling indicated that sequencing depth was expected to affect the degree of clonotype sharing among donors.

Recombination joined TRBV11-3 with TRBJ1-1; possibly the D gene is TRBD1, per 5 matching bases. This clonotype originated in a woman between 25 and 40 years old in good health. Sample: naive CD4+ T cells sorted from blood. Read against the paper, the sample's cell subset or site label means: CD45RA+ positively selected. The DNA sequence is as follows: TGTGCCAGCAGCTTAGGACAGCACACTGAAGCTTTCTTT. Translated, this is CASSLGQHTEAFF.